This paragraph reports one T cell receptor beta chain. Its antigen specificity is not known. Base qualities are missing; no much larger clone stands one base away. Libraries were constructed by 5' RACE. The listed sequencing device is Illumina HiSeq 2500. A second PCR of roughly 7 to 12 cycles was run with a J-beta primer mix and a sample-barcoded 5' primer. Each TCR beta cDNA molecule received a unique molecular identifier from a template-switch 5' adaptor carrying 12 random nucleotides. Each sample yielded at least 2.5 million CDR3-containing paired-end reads. First-strand cDNA synthesis was performed from all RNA using the Mint cDNA synthesis kit, with priming by a TRBC-specific oligonucleotide. Following uracil-DNA glycosylase treatment, all cDNA underwent a first 18-cycle PCR with the universal primers M1SS and BC2_uni_R. Processing in the source paper ran as follows. For normalization, 1 million high-quality reads, each with a distinct molecular identifier, were randomly selected from each sample. Instead of being binned into consensus sequences, reads with shared molecular identifiers were discarded. CDR3 identification, clonotype clustering and error correction used MiTCR with a Q25 quality threshold and the strictest error-elimination algorithm. A nonparametric unseen species model with Euler transformation was used to estimate a lower bound on total TCR beta diversity. The public reads were quality trimmed at Q25 with fastp and then assembled into clones with MiXCR by TCRdb, keeping productive beta chains. Every entry covers one CDR3 protein and lists the most common genes and DNA from its rows. TCRdb's processing, not the authors' own work, is the source of the V and J calls. The sample records 850,000 to 1,300,000 distinct CDR3 sequences, 45% of which are singletons. The top ten constitute 15% to 20% of the sample.

From a lookup of the germline V gene, CDR1 and CDR2 are SGHRS and YFSETQ. Counted from cysteine to phenylalanine, this CDR3 has 15 amino acids. Just the 45-base CDR3 DNA is kept, in frame starting at base 1. The junction shows trimming of 4 bases on V and 2 bases on J, plus 13 bases between the germline ends. The sample belongs to a study of blood T cells in healthy people across ages (dated by TCRdb to the mid-2010s). A note on the overall study: Template switching captured roughly one uniquely barcoded TCR beta cDNA molecule per two T cells in model experiments. Using the same blood draw, the study looked at two additional independent replicas of 1 million unique cDNA reads for two donors, one aged 18 to 30 and the other aged 80 or older. To avoid experimental bias, donors of different ages were randomly spread across the sequencing lanes. The study measured age-related changes in TCR beta repertoire diversity using deep sequencing normalized with unique cDNA molecular identifiers. The donors were divided into four age groups: young (average around 17 years), middle-aged (almost 40), aged (about 62) and long-lived (82).

Points the paper makes about the study in general: The CMV infection status of donors was not known, potentially confounding age-related changes in expanded clonotypes. The long-lived group showed more naive CD4+ T cells, fewer expanded clones and increased TCR diversity than the aged group, suggesting age selection. Observed TCR beta diversity per million T cells fell roughly linearly with age, and a significant reduction was already apparent by age roughly 40. Because profiling used bulk unsorted PBMCs, naive and antigen-experienced compartments could not be compared conclusively. Estimates of total diversity based on one million sequenced T cells were considered lower bounds and underestimates. There was a strong correlation between observed TCR beta diversity and the percentage of naive T cells measured by flow cytometry.

The donors were roughly 39 Caucasian individuals from Russia, aged 6 to 90 years, who were systemically healthy. Each donor gave roughly 9 milliliters of peripheral blood, drawn into EDTA-treated Vacutainer tubes. PBMCs were isolated by Ficoll-Paque density-gradient centrifugation, with at least 7 million obtained per sample. Total RNA was extracted from PBMCs with Trizol reagent, with at least 5.5 micrograms obtained per sample. For every donor, an aliquot of PBMCs went through flow cytometry to measure the percentages of naive CD45RAhigh/CD27high T cells. This clonotype originated in a woman aged 55-69 years in good health. Sample: blood. The V gene is TRBV5-1 and the J gene is TRBJ2-1, with the identity of the D gene unclear. The CDR3 has the sequence CASSPNLSPYNEQFF. The DNA sequence reads TGCGCCAGCAGCCCCAACCTGTCCCCCTACAATGAGCAGTTCTTC.